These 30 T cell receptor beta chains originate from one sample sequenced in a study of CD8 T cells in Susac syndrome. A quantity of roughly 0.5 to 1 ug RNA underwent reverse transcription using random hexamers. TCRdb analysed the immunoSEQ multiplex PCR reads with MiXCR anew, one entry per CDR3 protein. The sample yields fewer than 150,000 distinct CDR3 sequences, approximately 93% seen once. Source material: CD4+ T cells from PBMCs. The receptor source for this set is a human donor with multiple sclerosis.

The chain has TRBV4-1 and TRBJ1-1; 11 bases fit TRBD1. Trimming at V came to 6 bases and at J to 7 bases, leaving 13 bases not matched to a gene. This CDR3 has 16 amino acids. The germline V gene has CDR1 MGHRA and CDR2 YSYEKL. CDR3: CASSRHFGQGAGEAFF. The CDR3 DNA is TGCGCCAGCAGTCGCCATTTCGGACAGGGGGCGGGTGAAGCTTTCTTT.

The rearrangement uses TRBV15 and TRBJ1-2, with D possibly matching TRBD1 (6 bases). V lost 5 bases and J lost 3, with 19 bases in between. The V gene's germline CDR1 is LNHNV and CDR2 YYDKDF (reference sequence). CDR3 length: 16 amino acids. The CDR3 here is CATSEPGTPRDYGYTF. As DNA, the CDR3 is TGTGCCACCAGCGAACCCGGGACACCCCGGGACTATGGCTACACCTTC.

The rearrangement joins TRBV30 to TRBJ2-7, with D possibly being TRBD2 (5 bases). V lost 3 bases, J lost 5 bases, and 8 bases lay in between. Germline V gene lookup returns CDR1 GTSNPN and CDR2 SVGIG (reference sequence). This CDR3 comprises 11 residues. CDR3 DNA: TGTGCCTGGAGGGACTGGGACGAGCAGTACTTC. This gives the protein CAWRDWDEQYF.

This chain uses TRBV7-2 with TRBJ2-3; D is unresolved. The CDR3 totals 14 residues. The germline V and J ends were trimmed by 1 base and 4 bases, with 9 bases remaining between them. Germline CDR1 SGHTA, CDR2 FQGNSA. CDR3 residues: CASSLERWADTQYF. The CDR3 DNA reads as TGTGCCAGCAGCTTAGAGAGATGGGCAGATACGCAGTATTTT.

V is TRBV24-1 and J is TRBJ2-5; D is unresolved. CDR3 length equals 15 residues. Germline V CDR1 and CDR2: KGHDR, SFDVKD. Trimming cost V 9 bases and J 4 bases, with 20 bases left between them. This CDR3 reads CATGVPTALGETQYF. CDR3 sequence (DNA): TGTGCCACCGGGGTACCGACGGCCCTGGGAGAGACCCAGTACTTC.

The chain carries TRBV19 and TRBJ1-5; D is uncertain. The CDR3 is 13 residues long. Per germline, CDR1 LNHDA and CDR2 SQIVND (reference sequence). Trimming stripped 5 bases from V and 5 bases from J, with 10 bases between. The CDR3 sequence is CASSLRHDQPQHF. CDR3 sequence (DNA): TGTGCCAGTAGTCTCCGACACGATCAGCCCCAGCATTTT.

The CDR3 protein is CASSLEGGRTEAFF. CDR3 nucleotide sequence: TGCGCCAGCAGCTTGGAGGGGGGAAGGACTGAAGCTTTCTTT. V and J are TRBV5-1 and TRBJ1-1, with D perhaps TRBD1 (6 bases). The CDR3 is 14 amino acids. V lost 0 bases, J lost 5 bases, and 11 bases lay in between. Looked up from germline, CDR1 is SGHRS and CDR2 is YFSETQ.

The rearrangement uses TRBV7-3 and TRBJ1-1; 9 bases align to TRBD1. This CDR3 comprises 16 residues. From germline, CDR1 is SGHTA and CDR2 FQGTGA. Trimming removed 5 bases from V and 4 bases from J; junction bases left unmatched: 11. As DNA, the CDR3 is TGTGCCAGCAGCCCCCACGCCCCGACAGGGGGCACTGAAGCTTTCTTT. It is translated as CASSPHAPTGGTEAFF.

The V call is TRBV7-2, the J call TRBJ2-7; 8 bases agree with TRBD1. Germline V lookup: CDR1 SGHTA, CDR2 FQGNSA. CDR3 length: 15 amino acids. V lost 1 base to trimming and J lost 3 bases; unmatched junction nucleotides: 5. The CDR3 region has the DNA TGTGCCAGCAGCTTAGGGACAGGGATCTTCTACGAGCAGTACTTC. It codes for CASSLGTGIFYEQYF.

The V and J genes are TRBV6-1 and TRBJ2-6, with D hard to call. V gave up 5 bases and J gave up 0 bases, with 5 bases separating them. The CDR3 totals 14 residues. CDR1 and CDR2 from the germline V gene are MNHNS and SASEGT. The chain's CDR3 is CASSLLSGANVLTF. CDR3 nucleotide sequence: TGTGCCAGCAGTTTGCTCTCTGGGGCCAACGTCCTGACTTTC.

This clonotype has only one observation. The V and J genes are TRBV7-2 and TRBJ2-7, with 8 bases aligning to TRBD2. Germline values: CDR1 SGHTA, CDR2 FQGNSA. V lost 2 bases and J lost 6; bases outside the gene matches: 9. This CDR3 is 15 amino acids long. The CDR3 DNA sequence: TGTGCCAGCAGCTTAACCTCCGGGCGGGGGGTCGAGCAGTACTTC. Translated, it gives CASSLTSGRGVEQYF.

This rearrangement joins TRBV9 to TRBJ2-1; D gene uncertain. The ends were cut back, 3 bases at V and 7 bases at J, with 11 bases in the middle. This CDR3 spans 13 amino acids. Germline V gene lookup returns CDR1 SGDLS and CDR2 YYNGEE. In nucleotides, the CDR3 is TGTGCCAGCAGCGAGACGGCCCGAAATGAGCAGTTCTTC. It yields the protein CASSETARNEQFF.

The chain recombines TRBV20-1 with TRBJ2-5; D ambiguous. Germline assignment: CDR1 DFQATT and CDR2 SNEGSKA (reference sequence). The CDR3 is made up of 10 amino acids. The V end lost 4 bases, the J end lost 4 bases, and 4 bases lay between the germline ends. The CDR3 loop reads CSAMIETQYF. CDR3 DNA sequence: TGCAGTGCTATGATAGAGACCCAGTACTTC.

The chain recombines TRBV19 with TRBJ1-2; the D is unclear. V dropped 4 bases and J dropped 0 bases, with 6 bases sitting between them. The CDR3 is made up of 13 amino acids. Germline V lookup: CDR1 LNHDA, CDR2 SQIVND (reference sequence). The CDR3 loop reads CASSKQPNYGYTF. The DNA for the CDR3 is TGTGCCAGTAGTAAACAGCCTAACTATGGCTACACCTTC.

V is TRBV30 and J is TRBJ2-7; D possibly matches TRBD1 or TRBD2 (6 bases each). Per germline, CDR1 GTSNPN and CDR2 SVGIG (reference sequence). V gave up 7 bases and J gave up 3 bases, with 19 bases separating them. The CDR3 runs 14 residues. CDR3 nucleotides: TGTGCCTATCTGCCCAGGGGACTGATCTACGAGCAGTACTTC. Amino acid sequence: CAYLPRGLIYEQYF.

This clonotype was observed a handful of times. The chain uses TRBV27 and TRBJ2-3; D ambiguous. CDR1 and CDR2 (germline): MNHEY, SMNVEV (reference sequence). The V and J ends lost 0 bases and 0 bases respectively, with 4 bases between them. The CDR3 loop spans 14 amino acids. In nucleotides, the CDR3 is TGTGCCAGCAGTTTATCTGGGAGCACAGATACGCAGTATTTT. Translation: CASSLSGSTDTQYF.

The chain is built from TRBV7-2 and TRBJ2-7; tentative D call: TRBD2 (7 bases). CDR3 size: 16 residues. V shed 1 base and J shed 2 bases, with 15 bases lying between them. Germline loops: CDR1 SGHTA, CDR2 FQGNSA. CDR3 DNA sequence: TGTGCCAGCAGCTTAGGGGGGGGCCATTTAACCTACGAGCAGTACTTC. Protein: CASSLGGGHLTYEQYF.

The CDR3 protein is CATSRDKGSGGQNNEQFF. The CDR3 nucleotides are TGTGCCACCAGCAGAGATAAAGGTAGCGGGGGGCAGAACAATGAGCAGTTCTTC. The V and J genes are TRBV15 and TRBJ2-1, with 10 bases fitting TRBD2. Germline values: CDR1 LNHNV, CDR2 YYDKDF (reference sequence). The CDR3 sequence is 18 residues long. Losses at the gene ends were 0 bases for V and 5 bases for J; bases not matched to a gene: 10. Full variable domain (missing parts from reference TRBV15 and TRBJ2-1): DAMVIQNPRYQVTQFGKPVTLSCSQTLNHNVMYWYQQKSSQAPKLLFHYYDKDFNNEADTPDNFQSRRPNTSFCFLDIRSPGLGDTAMYLCATSRDKGSGGQNNEQFFGPGTRLTVL.

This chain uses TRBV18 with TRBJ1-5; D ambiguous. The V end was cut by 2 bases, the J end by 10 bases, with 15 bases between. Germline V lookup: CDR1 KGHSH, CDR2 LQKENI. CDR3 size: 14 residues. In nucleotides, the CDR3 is TGTGCCAGCTCACCAACCCCACGGTCGGATCCCCAGCATTTT. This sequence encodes CASSPTPRSDPQHF. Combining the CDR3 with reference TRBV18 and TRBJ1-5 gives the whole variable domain NAGVMQNPRHLVRRRGQEARLRCSPMKGHSHVYWYRQLPEEGLKFMVYLQKENIIDESGMPKERFSAEFPKEGPSILRIQQVVRGDSAAYFCASSPTPRSDPQHFGDGTRLSIL.

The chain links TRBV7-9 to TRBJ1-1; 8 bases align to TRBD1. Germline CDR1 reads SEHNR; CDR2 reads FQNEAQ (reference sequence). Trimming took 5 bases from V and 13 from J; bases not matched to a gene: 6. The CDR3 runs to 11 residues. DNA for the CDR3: TGTGCCAGCAGCCCAGTACAGGGGGTTTTCTTT. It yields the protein CASSPVQGVFF.

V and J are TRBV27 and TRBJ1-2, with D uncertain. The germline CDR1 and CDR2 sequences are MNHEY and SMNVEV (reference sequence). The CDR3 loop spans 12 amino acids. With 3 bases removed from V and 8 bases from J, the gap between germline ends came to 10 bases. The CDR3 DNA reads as TGTGCCAGCAGTTTTAGCGGAGACGGCTACACCTTC. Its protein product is CASSFSGDGYTF.

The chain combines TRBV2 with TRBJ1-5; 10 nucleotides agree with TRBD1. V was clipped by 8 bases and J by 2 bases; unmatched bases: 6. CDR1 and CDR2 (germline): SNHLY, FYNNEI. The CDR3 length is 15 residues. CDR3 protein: CASGQGGLGNQPQHF. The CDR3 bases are TGTGCCAGCGGACAGGGGGGATTGGGCAATCAGCCCCAGCATTTT. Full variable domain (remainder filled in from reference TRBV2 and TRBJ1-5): EPEVTQTPSHQVTQMGQEVILRCVPISNHLYFYWYRQILGQKVEFLVSFYNNEISEKSEIFDDQFSVERPDGSNFTLKIRSTKLEDSAMYFCASGQGGLGNQPQHFGDGTRLSIL.

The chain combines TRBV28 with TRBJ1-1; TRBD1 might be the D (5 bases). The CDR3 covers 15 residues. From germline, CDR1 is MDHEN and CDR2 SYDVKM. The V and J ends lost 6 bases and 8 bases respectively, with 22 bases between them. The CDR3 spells CASSDPRQPLSEAFF. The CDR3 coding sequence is TGTGCCAGCAGCGATCCGAGACAGCCACTATCCGAAGCTTTCTTT.

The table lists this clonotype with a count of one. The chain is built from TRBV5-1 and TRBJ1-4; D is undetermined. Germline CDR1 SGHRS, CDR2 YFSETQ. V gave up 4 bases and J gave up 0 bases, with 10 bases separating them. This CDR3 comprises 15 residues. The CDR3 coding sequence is TGCGCCAGCAGCGTCGATGCTGCAACTAATGAAAAACTGTTTTTT. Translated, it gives CASSVDAATNEKLFF.

CDR3 sequence reads: CATSTDLGLPSEQYF. The CDR3 DNA sequence: TGTGCCACCAGCACAGACCTGGGATTGCCCTCCGAGCAGTACTTC. The rearrangement links TRBV15 to TRBJ2-7; D is ambiguous. This CDR3 has 15 amino acids. Germline lookup yields CDR1 LNHNV and CDR2 YYDKDF (reference sequence). V was shortened by 4 bases and J by 6 bases, with 19 bases between the two germline ends.

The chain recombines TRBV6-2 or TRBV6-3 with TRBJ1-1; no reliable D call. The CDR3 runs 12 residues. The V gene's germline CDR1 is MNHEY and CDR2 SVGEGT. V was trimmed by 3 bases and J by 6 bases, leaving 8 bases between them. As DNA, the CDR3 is TGTGCCAGCAGTTATCTTGGAGCTGAAGCTTTCTTT. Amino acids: CASSYLGAEAFF.

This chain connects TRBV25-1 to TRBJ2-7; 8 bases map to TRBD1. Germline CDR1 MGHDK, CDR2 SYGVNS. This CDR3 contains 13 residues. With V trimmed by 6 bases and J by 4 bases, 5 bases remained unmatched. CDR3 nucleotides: TGTGCCAGCAGGGGACAGGTTAGTTACGAGCAGTACTTC. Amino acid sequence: CASRGQVSYEQYF.

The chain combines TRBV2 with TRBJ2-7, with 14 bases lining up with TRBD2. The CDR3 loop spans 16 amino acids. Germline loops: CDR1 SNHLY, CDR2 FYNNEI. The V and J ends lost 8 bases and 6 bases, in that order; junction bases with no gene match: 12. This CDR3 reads CASGGPWTSGGSEQYF. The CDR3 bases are TGTGCCAGCGGGGGACCCTGGACTAGCGGGGGGAGCGAGCAGTACTTC.

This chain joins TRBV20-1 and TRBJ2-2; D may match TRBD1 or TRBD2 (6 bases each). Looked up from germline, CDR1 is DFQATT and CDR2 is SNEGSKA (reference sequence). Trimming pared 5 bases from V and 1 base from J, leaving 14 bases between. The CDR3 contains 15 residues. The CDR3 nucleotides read TGCAGTGCTCCCCCTGGGGGGCGGAACACCGGGGAGCTGTTTTTT. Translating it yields CSAPPGGRNTGELFF.

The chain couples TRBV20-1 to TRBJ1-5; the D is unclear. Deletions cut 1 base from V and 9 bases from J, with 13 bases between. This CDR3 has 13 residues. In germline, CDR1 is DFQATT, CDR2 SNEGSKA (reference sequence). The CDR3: CSARVRVGGPQHF. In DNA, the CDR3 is TGCAGTGCTAGAGTAAGGGTTGGAGGGCCCCAGCATTTT.